One and the same sample provided the 14 T cell receptor beta chains below, sequenced in a study of lymphopenia after photon versus proton radiotherapy. Sequenced by immunoSEQ multiplex PCR; TCRdb stores in-frame clones only, minus some. The sample gives 60,000 or so clones, around 87% of which show up once; roughly 2.1% is in the top ten. The sequenced sample was peripheral blood, obtained from a patient treated with photon-based radiotherapy. These receptors all come from a man aged 35 to 55 with gastric cancer.

CDR3 DNA: TGTGCCAGCAGCTTAGGCGGTCATGGATACCTGAACTATGGCTACACCTTC. It yields the protein CASSLGGHGYLNYGYTF. The gene calls are TRBV7-6 and TRBJ1-2; D not certain. The CDR3 runs to 17 residues. CDR1 and CDR2 (germline): SGHVS, FNYEAQ. V lost 1 base to trimming and J lost 2 bases, with 17 bases between them.

The CDR3 loop reads CASSQDLARNTEAFF. In DNA, the CDR3 is TGCGCCAGCAGCCAAGATCTGGCACGGAACACTGAAGCTTTCTTT. This chain uses TRBV4-3 with TRBJ1-1; D unresolved. In germline, CDR1 is LGHNA, CDR2 YSLEER. CDR3 length equals 15 residues. V dropped 0 bases and J dropped 1 base, with 9 bases sitting between them.

This sequence joins TRBV6-5 and TRBJ1-6; D ambiguous. V lost 7 bases and J 9 bases, leaving 13 bases between the germline ends. The CDR3 is made up of 13 amino acids. Germline CDR1 and CDR2: MNHEY and SVGAGI. The DNA for the CDR3 is TGTGCCAGCACCCCTGGAAGGGCTTCACCCCTCCACTTT. Its protein is CASTPGRASPLHF.

The V gene is TRBV7-9, the J gene TRBJ2-1; D possibly corresponds to TRBD1 (5 bases). Trimming removed 2 bases at V and 6 bases at J, with 14 bases between. The CDR3 covers 15 residues. From germline, CDR1 is SEHNR and CDR2 FQNEAQ (reference sequence). The DNA for the CDR3 is TGTGCCAGCAGCTTAACAGGATCGATTAGCAATGAGCAGTTCTTC. It is translated as CASSLTGSISNEQFF. Looking up the rest from reference TRBV7-9 and TRBJ2-1 gives the full variable domain: DTGVSQNPRHKITKRGQNVTFRCDPISEHNRLYWYRQTLGQGPEFLTYFQNEAQLEKSRLLSDRFSAERPKGSFSTLEIQRTEQGDSAMYLCASSLTGSISNEQFFGPGTRLTVL.

The gene calls are TRBV30 and TRBJ1-3; weak D call: TRBD1 (5 bases). Germline V gives CDR1 GTSNPN, CDR2 SVGIG (reference sequence). The CDR3 totals 14 residues. Deletions cut 4 bases from V and 9 bases from J, with 19 bases between. CDR3: CAWTLPGLRGTIYF. DNA for the CDR3: TGTGCCTGGACTCTCCCGGGACTTAGGGGCACCATATATTTT.

The rearrangement joins TRBV7-2 to TRBJ2-1, with TRBD2 matching 15 bases. Germline trimming cut 6 bases from V and 7 bases from J; bases unmatched to any gene: 4. Germline CDR1 and CDR2: SGHTA and FQGNSA. The CDR3 covers 15 residues. This chain's CDR3 is CASRRTSGGVNEQFF. CDR3 nucleotides: TGTGCCAGCAGGCGGACTAGCGGGGGGGTAAATGAGCAGTTCTTC.

Note on this clone: The sample holds other DNA sequences that translate to the same CDR3. This rearrangement joins TRBV18 to TRBJ2-2; D is unresolved. Germline values: CDR1 KGHSH, CDR2 LQKENI. V gave up 3 bases and J gave up 1 base, with 3 bases separating them. This CDR3 is 13 amino acids long. CDR3 amino acids: CASSPQNTGELFF. In nucleotides, the CDR3 is TGTGCCAGCTCACCCCAGAACACCGGGGAGCTGTTTTTT.

The CDR3 reads CASSLAGRNYGYTF. In DNA, the CDR3 is TGTGCCAGCAGCTTGGCAGGGCGGAACTATGGCTACACCTTC. V usage is TRBV4-2 and J usage is TRBJ1-2, with D possibly being TRBD1 (5 bases). The CDR3 covers 14 residues. The germline gives CDR1 LGHNA, CDR2 YNFKEQ. V was shortened by 5 bases and J by 2 bases, with 12 bases between the two germline ends.

This clone was detected a few times. The V call is TRBV27, the J call TRBJ2-4; TRBD1 matches at 9 bases. The germline CDR1 and CDR2 sequences are MNHEY and SMNVEV (reference sequence). This CDR3 contains 15 residues. Trimming at V came to 2 bases and at J to 10 bases, leaving 9 bases not matched to a gene. The CDR3 reads CASSLTGGSGGIQYF. The CDR3 DNA reads TGTGCCAGCAGTTTAACAGGGGGCTCAGGGGGGATTCAGTACTTC.

The chain is built from TRBV9 and TRBJ2-5, with D perhaps assigned TRBD1 or TRBD2 (6 bases each). Deletions cut 0 bases from V and 5 bases from J, with 14 bases between. Germline assignment: CDR1 SGDLS and CDR2 YYNGEE. This CDR3 is 15 amino acids long. For the CDR3, the DNA is TGTGCCAGCAGCGTAGCGGGGGCCGAGATGGAGACCCAGTACTTC. It translates to CASSVAGAEMETQYF. The whole variable domain, filled in from reference TRBV9 and TRBJ2-5, reads DSGVTQTPKHLITATGQRVTLRCSPRSGDLSVYWYQQSLDQGLQFLIQYYNGEERAKGNILERFSAQQFPDLHSELNLSSLELGDSALYFCASSVAGAEMETQYFGPGTRLLVL.

The rearrangement uses TRBV5-1 and TRBJ2-1; 7 bases line up with TRBD1. V was pared by 3 bases and J by 4 bases, with 7 bases of the junction left unmatched. The V gene's germline CDR1 is SGHRS and CDR2 YFSETQ. This CDR3 is built from 15 residues. CDR3 bases: TGCGCCAGCAGCTACCGGGACAGAACTTACAATGAGCAGTTCTTC. This gives the protein CASSYRDRTYNEQFF.

The chain carries TRBV5-4 and TRBJ2-3; TRBD2 matches 9 bases. The CDR3 sequence is 15 residues long. With 4 bases clipped from V and 5 bases from J, the junction kept 8 bases outside the gene matches. The germline V gene encodes CDR1 SGHNT and CDR2 YYREEE (reference sequence). The CDR3 region is CASSPPGLAVDTQYF. The CDR3 bases are TGTGCCAGCAGCCCACCGGGACTAGCTGTAGATACGCAGTATTTT. The full variable domain, in which reference TRBV5-4 and TRBJ2-3 provide the parts outside the CDR3, is ETGVTQSPTHLIKTRGQQVTLRCSSQSGHNTVSWYQQALGQGPQFIFQYYREEENGRGNFPPRFSGLQFPNYSSELNVNALELDDSALYLCASSPPGLAVDTQYFGPGTRLTVL.

V and J are TRBV11-2 and TRBJ2-5; tentative D call: TRBD2 (7 bases). The CDR3 covers 17 residues. V was cut by 2 bases and J by 2 bases, with 18 bases left in between. The germline V gene has CDR1 SGHAT and CDR2 FQNNGV. Here the CDR3 reads CASSLRGGRQAQETQYF. The CDR3, as DNA: TGTGCCAGCAGCTTAAGGGGGGGCAGACAGGCGCAAGAGACCCAGTACTTC.

The chain uses TRBV30 and TRBJ2-2; TRBD1 aligns across 7 bases. The CDR3 has 12 residues. Germline V lookup: CDR1 GTSNPN, CDR2 SVGIG (reference sequence). The junction had 6 bases not matched to a gene; V was cut back by 7 bases and J by 7 bases. The CDR3 nucleotides are TGTGCCTCGACAGGGTTCAACGGGGAGCTGTTTTTT. This translates into CASTGFNGELFF.